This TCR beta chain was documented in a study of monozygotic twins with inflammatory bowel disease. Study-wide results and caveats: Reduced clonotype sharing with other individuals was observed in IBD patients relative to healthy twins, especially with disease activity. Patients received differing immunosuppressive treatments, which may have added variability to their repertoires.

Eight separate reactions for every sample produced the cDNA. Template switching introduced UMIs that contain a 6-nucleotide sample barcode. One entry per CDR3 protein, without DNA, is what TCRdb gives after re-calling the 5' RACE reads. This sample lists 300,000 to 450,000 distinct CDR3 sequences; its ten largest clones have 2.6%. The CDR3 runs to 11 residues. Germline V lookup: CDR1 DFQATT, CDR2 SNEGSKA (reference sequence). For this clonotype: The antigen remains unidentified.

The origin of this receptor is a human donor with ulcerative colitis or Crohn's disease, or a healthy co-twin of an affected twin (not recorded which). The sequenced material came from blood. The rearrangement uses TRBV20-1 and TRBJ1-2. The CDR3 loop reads CSATGGYGYTF.